The 3 T cell receptor beta chains in this list originate from one sample, sequenced in a study of vaccination and CD4 T cells after COVID-19. Documented treatment: 10-day PBMC culture with coronavirus spike peptide pools or control peptides (ViraFEST assay). These receptors have no identified antigens. Oncomine TCR Beta short-read sequencing was applied to DNA from cultured CD4+ T cells. In TCRdb, the PCR reads were re-called with MiXCR into one record per CDR3 protein. This sample carries about 9,700 distinct CDR3 sequences, around 64% of them seen once, and the ten largest clones take around 28%. The specimen sequenced was CD4+ T cells from blood, cultured in vitro. These receptors originate from a human donor who had recovered from COVID-19.

The chain links TRBV7-9 to TRBJ2-7, with D possibly being TRBD1 (6 bases). Germline V gene lookup returns CDR1 SEHNR and CDR2 FQNEAQ (reference sequence). Trimming pared 5 bases from V and 0 bases from J, leaving 11 bases between. The CDR3 sequence is 14 residues long. CDR3 protein: CASSARDNSYEQYF. In DNA form, the CDR3 reads TGTGCCAGCAGCGCAAGGGACAACTCCTACGAGCAGTACTTC.

The chain links TRBV11-2 to TRBJ1-1; D might be TRBD1 (5 bases). This CDR3 has 13 residues. V lost 7 bases and J 1 base, leaving 10 bases between the germline ends. CDR1 and CDR2 from the germline V gene are SGHAT and FQNNGV. The CDR3 coding sequence is TGTGCCAGCAACATTGGGACGAACACTGAAGCTTTCTTT. It encodes CASNIGTNTEAFF.

This clonotype has a handful of counts. The chain is built from TRBV7-2 and TRBJ1-4; D not certain. Germline CDR1 reads SGHTA; CDR2 reads FQGNSA. The CDR3 contains 12 residues. V was pared by 1 base and J by 7 bases, with 4 bases between. The CDR3 sequence is CASSLVAEKLFF. The CDR3 coding sequence is TGTGCCAGCAGCTTAGTTGCTGAAAAACTGTTTTTT. Filled out from reference TRBV7-2 and TRBJ1-4, the complete variable domain reads GAGVSQSPSNKVTEKGKDVELRCDPISGHTALYWYRQSLGQGLEFLIYFQGNSAPDKSGLPSDRFSAERTGGSVSTLTIQRTQQEDSAVYLCASSLVAEKLFFGSGTQLSVL.